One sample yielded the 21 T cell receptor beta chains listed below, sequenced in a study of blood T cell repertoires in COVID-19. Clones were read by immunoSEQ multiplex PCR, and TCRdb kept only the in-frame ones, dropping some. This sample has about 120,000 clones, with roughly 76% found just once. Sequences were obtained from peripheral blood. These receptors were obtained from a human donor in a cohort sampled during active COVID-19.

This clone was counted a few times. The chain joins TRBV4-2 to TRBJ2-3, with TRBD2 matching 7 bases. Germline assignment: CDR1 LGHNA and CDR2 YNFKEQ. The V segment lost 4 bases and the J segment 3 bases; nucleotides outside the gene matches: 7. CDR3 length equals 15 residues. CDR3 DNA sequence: TGTGCCAGCAGCCTTACTTGGGGGGGGACAGATACGCAGTATTTT. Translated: CASSLTWGGTDTQYF.

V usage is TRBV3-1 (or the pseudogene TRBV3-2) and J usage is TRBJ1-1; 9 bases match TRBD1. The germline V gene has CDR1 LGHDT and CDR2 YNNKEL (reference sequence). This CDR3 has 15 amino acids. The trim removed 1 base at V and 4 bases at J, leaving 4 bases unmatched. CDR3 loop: CASSQGTGGGTEAFF. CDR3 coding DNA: TGTGCCAGCAGCCAAGGTACAGGGGGCGGCACTGAAGCTTTCTTT.

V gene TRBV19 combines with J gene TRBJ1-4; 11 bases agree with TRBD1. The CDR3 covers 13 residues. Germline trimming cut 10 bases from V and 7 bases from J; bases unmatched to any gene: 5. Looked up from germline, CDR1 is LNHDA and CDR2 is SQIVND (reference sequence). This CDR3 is CATGTGGGEKLFF. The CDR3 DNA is TGTGCCACCGGGACAGGGGGAGGTGAAAAACTGTTTTTT.

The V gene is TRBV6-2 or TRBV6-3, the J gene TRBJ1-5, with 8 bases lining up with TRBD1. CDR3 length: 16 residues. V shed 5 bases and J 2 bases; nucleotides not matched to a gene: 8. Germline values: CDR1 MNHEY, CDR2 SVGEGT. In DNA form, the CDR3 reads TGTGCCAGCAGTCCCGGACAGGGACGGGGCAATCAGCCCCAGCATTTT. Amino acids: CASSPGQGRGNQPQHF.

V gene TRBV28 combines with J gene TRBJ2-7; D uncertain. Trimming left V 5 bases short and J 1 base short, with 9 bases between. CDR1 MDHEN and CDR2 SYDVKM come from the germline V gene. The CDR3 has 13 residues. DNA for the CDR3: TGTGCCAGCAGTCCTCGTACTTCCTACGAGCAGTACTTC. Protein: CASSPRTSYEQYF.

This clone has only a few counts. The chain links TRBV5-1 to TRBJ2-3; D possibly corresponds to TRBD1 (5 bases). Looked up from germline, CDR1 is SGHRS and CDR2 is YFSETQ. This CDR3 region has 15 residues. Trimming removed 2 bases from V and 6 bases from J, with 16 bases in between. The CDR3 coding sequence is TGCGCCAGCAGCTTTCGGACACCCGCCGGGGATACGCAGTATTTT. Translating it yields CASSFRTPAGDTQYF. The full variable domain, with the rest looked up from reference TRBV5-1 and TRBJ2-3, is KAGVTQTPRYLIKTRGQQVTLSCSPISGHRSVSWYQQTPGQGLQFLFEYFSETQRNKGNFPGRFSGRQFSNSRSEMNVSTLELGDSALYLCASSFRTPAGDTQYFGPGTRLTVL.

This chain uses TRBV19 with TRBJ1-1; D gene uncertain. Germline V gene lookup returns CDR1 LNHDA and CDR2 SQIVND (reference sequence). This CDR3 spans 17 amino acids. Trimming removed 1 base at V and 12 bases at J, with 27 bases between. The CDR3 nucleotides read TGTGCCAGTAGTATAGCTGAAGGTGAGGGTTTCCCAATTCTATCTTTCTTT. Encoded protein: CASSIAEGEGFPILSFF.

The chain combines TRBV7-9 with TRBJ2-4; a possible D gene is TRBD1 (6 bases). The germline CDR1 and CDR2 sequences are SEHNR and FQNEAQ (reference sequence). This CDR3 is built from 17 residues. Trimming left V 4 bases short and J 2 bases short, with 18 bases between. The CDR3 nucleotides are TGTGCCAGCAGCTCAAAAAATCCGGGACACTCCAAAAACATTCAGTACTTC. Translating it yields CASSSKNPGHSKNIQYF.

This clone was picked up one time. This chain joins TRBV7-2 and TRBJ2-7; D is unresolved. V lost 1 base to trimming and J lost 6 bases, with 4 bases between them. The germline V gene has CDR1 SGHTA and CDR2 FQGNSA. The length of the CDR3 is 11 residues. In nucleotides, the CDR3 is TGTGCCAGCAGCTTAGTAATCGAGCAGTACTTC. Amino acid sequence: CASSLVIEQYF. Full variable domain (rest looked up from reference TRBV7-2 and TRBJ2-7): GAGVSQSPSNKVTEKGKDVELRCDPISGHTALYWYRQSLGQGLEFLIYFQGNSAPDKSGLPSDRFSAERTGGSVSTLTIQRTQQEDSAVYLCASSLVIEQYFGPGTRLTVT.

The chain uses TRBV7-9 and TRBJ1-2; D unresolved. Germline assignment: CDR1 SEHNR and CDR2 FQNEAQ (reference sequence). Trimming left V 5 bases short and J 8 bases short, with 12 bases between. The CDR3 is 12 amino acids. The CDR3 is CASSETGGGYTF. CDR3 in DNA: TGTGCCAGCAGCGAAACCGGAGGAGGCTACACCTTC. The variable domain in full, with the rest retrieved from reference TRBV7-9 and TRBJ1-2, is DTGVSQNPRHKITKRGQNVTFRCDPISEHNRLYWYRQTLGQGPEFLTYFQNEAQLEKSRLLSDRFSAERPKGSFSTLEIQRTEQGDSAMYLCASSETGGGYTFGSGTRLTVV.

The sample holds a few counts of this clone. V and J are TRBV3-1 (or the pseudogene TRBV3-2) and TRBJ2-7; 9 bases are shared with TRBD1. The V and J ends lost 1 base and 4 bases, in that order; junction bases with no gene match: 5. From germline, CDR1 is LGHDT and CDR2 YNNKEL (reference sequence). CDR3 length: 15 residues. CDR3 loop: CASSQAGTGNYEQYF. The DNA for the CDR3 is TGTGCCAGCAGCCAAGCCGGGACAGGGAATTACGAGCAGTACTTC.

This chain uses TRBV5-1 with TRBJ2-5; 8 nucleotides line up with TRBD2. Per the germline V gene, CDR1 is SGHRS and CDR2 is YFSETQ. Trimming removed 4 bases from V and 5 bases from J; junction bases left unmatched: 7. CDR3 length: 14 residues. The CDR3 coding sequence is TGCGCCAGCAGCGCGGGACTAGGTGCGGAGACCCAGTACTTC. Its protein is CASSAGLGAETQYF.

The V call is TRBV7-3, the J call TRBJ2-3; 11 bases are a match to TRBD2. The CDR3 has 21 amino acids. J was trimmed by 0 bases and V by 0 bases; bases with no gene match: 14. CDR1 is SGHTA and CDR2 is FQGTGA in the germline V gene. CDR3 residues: CASSLTHPNGWTSGSTDTQYF. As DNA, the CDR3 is TGTGCCAGCAGCTTAACGCATCCCAACGGATGGACTAGCGGGAGCACAGATACGCAGTATTTT. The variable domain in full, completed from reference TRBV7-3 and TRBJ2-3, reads GAGVSQTPSNKVTEKGKYVELRCDPISGHTALYWYRQSLGQGPEFLIYFQGTGAADDSGLPNDRFFAVRPEGSVSTLKIQRTERGDSAVYLCASSLTHPNGWTSGSTDTQYFGPGTRLTVL.

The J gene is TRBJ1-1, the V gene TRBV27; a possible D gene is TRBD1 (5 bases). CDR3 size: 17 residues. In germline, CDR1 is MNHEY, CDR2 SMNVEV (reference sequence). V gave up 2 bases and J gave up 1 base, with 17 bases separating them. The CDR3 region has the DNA TGTGCCAGCAGTTTACTAGTGCCGGACACACAGAACACTGAAGCTTTCTTT. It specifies CASSLLVPDTQNTEAFF.

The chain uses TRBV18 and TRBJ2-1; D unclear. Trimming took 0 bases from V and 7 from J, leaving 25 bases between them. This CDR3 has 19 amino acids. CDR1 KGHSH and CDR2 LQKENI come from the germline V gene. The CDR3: CASSPPRPTEAAFYNEQFF. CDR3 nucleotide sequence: TGTGCCAGCTCACCACCGAGACCTACCGAGGCAGCGTTTTATAATGAGCAGTTCTTC.

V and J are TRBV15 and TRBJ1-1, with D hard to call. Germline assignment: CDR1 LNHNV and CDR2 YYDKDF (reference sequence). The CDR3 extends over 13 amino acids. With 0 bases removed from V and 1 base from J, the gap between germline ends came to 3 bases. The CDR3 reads CATSREANTEAFF. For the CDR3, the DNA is TGTGCCACCAGCAGAGAAGCGAACACTGAAGCTTTCTTT.

Here the CDR3 DNA reads TGCGCCAGCAGCCCGACAGGGAGCTCTGGGGCCAACGTCCTGACTTTC. Its translation is CASSPTGSSGANVLTF. This sequence joins TRBV5-1 and TRBJ2-6; 7 nucleotides align to TRBD1. This CDR3 has 16 residues. The ends lost 4 bases at V and 0 bases at J; junction bases unmatched: 4. Germline CDR1 and CDR2: SGHRS and YFSETQ.

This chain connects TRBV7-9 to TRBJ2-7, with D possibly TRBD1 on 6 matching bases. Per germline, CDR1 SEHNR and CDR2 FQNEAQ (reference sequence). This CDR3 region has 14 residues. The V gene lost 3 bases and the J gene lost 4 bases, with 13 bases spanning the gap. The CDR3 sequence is CASSLTGTRYEQYF. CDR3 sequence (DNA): TGTGCCAGCAGCTTGACCGGGACACGTTACGAGCAGTACTTC.

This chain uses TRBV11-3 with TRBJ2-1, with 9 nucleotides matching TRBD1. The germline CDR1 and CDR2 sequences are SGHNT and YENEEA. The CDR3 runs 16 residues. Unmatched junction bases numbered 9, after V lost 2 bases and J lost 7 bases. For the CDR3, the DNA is TGTGCCAGCAGCTTAAACGACAGGGGGTTAAGGAATGAGCAGTTCTTC. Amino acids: CASSLNDRGLRNEQFF.

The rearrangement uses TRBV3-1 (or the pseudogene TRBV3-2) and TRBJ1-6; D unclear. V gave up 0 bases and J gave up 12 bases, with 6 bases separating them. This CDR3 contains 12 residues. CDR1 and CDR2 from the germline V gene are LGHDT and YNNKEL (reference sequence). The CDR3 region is CASSQEGVPLHF. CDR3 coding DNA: TGTGCCAGCAGCCAAGAAGGAGTACCCCTCCACTTT.

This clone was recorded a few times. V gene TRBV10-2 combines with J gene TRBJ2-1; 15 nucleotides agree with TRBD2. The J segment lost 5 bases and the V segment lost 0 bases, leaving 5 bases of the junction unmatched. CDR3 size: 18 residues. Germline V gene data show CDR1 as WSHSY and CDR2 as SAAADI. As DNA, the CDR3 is TGCGCCAGCAGTGAGTCGGGGACTAGCGGGGGGTTTGACAATGAGCAGTTCTTC. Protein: CASSESGTSGGFDNEQFF.